This section outlines one T cell receptor beta chain sequence together with its context. This entry comes from a study of blood T cell repertoires in COVID-19. This CDR3 comprises 17 residues. CDR1 MDHEN and CDR2 SYDVKM come from the germline V gene. V lost 5 bases to trimming and J lost 0 bases; unmatched junction nucleotides: 13. Some clones are missing from TCRdb's copy, which holds only in-frame ones; the method was immunoSEQ multiplex PCR. Here the sample spans over 60,000 clones, roughly 81% being singletons. This rearrangement joins TRBV28 to TRBJ2-7; the match to TRBD2 covers 7 bases. The sequence was obtained from a human donor in a cohort sampled during active COVID-19. Specimen: peripheral blood. The CDR3: CASSPVGGRTGSYEQYF. CDR3 bases: TGTGCCAGCAGTCCAGTGGGAGGGCGGACCGGCTCCTACGAGCAGTACTTC.